Listed below are T cell receptor beta chains from one sample, sequenced in a study of siplizumab effects on memory and regulatory T cells. This table comes from immunoSEQ multiplex PCR, and its TCRdb copy is limited to in-frame clones, with some not included. The data hold roughly 62,000 clones, with around 80% observed a single time. Sequenced sample: memory CD4+ T cells sorted from blood. The source is a human donor in good health. CDR3s include the opening cysteine and the closing phenylalanine or tryptophan. The D gene is left open where the match is weak. Part of the rows lack a size; the others show once, few, many or a class for expanded clones.

DNA: TGTGCCAGCAGCCTCGGGACGGCTGGAGATACGCAGTATTTT; CDR3: CASSLGTAGDTQYF; size: .; V: TRBV7-2; D: .; J: TRBJ2-3
DNA: TGTGCCAGCAGTCCCGGGACAGGGAGGAATCAGCCCCAGCATTTT; CDR3: CASSPGTGRNQPQHF; size: .; V: TRBV7-8; D: TRBD1; J: TRBJ1-5
DNA: TGTGCCAGCAGCGTAGTGCCTAGCGGGGCTTCCAATGAGCAGTTCTTC; CDR3: CASSVVPSGASNEQFF; size: .; V: TRBV9; D: TRBD2; J: TRBJ2-1
DNA: TGCGCCAGCGGCTTGGAGGCTAAGAGCACAGATACGCAGTATTTT; CDR3: CASGLEAKSTDTQYF; size: .; V: TRBV5-1; D: .; J: TRBJ2-3
DNA: TGTGCCAGCAGCTTAGATCGGAGGGGGTATGAGAATGGCTACACCTTC; CDR3: CASSLDRRGYENGYTF; size: .; V: TRBV11-2; D: .; J: TRBJ1-2
DNA: TGTGCCAGCAGCACCCCCGCAGGCCTCTATGGCTACACCTTC; CDR3: CASSTPAGLYGYTF; size: .; V: TRBV5-4; D: .; J: TRBJ1-2
DNA: TGTGCCTGGAGTGCCCCTTTGCTTGGCTATGGCTACACCTTC; CDR3: CAWSAPLLGYGYTF; size: once; V: TRBV30; D: .; J: TRBJ1-2
DNA: TGTGCCAGCAGCTTAGCGCAGCGGGGGAGCTACGAGCAGTACTTC; CDR3: CASSLAQRGSYEQYF; size: .; V: TRBV7-2; D: TRBD2; J: TRBJ2-7
DNA: TGTGCCATCACCGAGGGGGTGGGGGAGCAGTACTTC; CDR3: CAITEGVGEQYF; size: .; V: TRBV10-3; D: .; J: TRBJ2-7
DNA: TGTGCCAGCAGCTTAGGCCCAGGGTGGACGGTAGATACGCAGTATTTT; CDR3: CASSLGPGWTVDTQYF; size: .; V: TRBV11-1; D: .; J: TRBJ2-3
DNA: TGTGCCAGCAGCTTGGAAAACACAGCCAAAAACATTCAGTACTTC; CDR3: CASSLENTAKNIQYF; size: .; V: TRBV5-5; D: .; J: TRBJ2-4
DNA: TGTGCCGGCCAACAAGGGACAGTAAACACCGGGGAGCTGTTTTTT; CDR3: CAGQQGTVNTGELFF; size: .; V: TRBV2; D: TRBD1; J: TRBJ2-2